This T cell receptor beta chain was observed in a study of cytomegalovirus exposure and HLA in healthy donors. Points from the study as a whole: There were a few CMV-associated chains whose specificity for CMV antigens was confirmed in vitro. Available immune exposure information covered CMV serostatus only.

This clone was picked up one time. The antigen is unknown. CDR3 length: 16 amino acids. The V gene's germline CDR1 is MDHEN and CDR2 SYDVKM. V was pared by 6 bases and J by 5 bases, with 13 bases of the junction left unmatched. PCR involved 60 Vbeta and 13 Jbeta primers. Clones were read by immunoSEQ multiplex PCR, and TCRdb kept only the in-frame ones, dropping some. This table holds around 100,000 clones, 84% found once. Sequencing was performed on PBMCs. This chain joins TRBV28 and TRBJ1-2, with 9 bases matching TRBD1. This clonotype originated in a woman younger than 35 in good health and CMV-seronegative. The CDR3 spells CASRNSPGQGPYGYTF. The CDR3 bases are TGTGCCAGCAGGAATTCCCCGGGACAGGGTCCGTATGGCTACACCTTC.